This T cell receptor beta chain is drawn from a study of cytomegalovirus exposure and HLA in healthy donors. Study background: The approximately 120 validation repertoires, a later analysis reported, used the same platform as the approximately 700 first-cohort repertoires. Study-wide results and caveats: Many donors shared some public TCRs, even though most TCR sequences were rare. Under in vitro conditions, a few CMV-associated chains were confirmed as specific for CMV antigens. Cytomegalovirus association was listed for about 170 TCR beta chains.

For this clone: Its specificity is not known.

Repertoires were generated with immunoSEQ multiplex PCR, while TCRdb's copy carries only in-frame clones and drops some. The table lists about 360,000 clones, about nine tenths of them singletons. The CDR3 is made up of 14 amino acids. V dropped 5 bases and J dropped 7 bases, with 18 bases sitting between them. Germline V CDR1 and CDR2: LNHDA, SQIVND (reference sequence). The J gene is TRBJ2-7, the V gene TRBV19; tentative D call: TRBD1 (6 bases). What was sequenced was PBMCs. This receptor was taken from a woman between 18 and 29 years old in good health and CMV-seronegative. The CDR3 DNA sequence: TGTGCCAGTAGTGAACAGGGTTGGACGGGTGAGCAGTACTTC. Its translation: CASSEQGWTGEQYF.